This entry lists 14 T cell receptor beta chains sequenced from one sample in a study of graft-versus-host responses after intestinal transplantation. Using immunoSEQ multiplex PCR, the repertoire was profiled, and TCRdb retains in-frame clones only, with some absent. Here the sample spans under 75,000 clones, almost 90% being singletons. Their cognate antigens are unknown. Specimen: unstimulated CD8+ T cells sorted from spleen or lymph node cells, collected before transplant. The receptors here all came from a human donor who was the organ donor for an intestinal transplant.

V is TRBV6-1 and J is TRBJ1-5, with a possible D match to TRBD1 (5 bases). Germline CDR1 and CDR2: MNHNS and SASEGT. Between the trimmed V and J ends, which lost 6 bases and 2 bases, there was a span of 26 bases. This CDR3 comprises 19 residues. CDR3 in DNA: TGTGCCAGCAGGGAATCCCTACTGACAGTCCTGAGTGGCAATCAGCCCCAGCATTTT. Translation gives CASRESLLTVLSGNQPQHF.

This chain uses TRBV28 with TRBJ2-1; 8 bases fit TRBD1. V was pared by 3 bases and J by 8 bases, with 12 bases of the junction left unmatched. This CDR3 contains 16 residues. Germline values: CDR1 MDHEN, CDR2 SYDVKM. CDR3 coding DNA: TGTGCCAGCAGTTTCGGACAGGGAATATTCCAATATGAGCAGTTCTTC. Encoded protein: CASSFGQGIFQYEQFF.

The CDR3 DNA follows: TGCGCCAGCAGTGAGACTTTGACCGCGGGTGAAAAACTGTTTTTT. It yields the protein CASSETLTAGEKLFF. The chain has TRBV10-1 and TRBJ1-4; D ambiguous. This CDR3 is built from 15 residues. Germline V gene sequence: CDR1 WNHNN, CDR2 SYGVQD (reference sequence). Trimming shortened V by 2 bases and J by 7 bases, and 14 bases separated the two germline ends.

This rearrangement joins TRBV29-1 to TRBJ1-2; possible D gene TRBD1, 6 bases. V gave up 6 bases and J gave up 5 bases, with 19 bases separating them. The germline V gene has CDR1 SQVTM and CDR2 ANQGSEA. This CDR3 is built from 14 residues. This CDR3 is CSVSRGTGSYGYTF. The DNA of the CDR3 is TGCAGCGTCTCCCGGGGCACAGGGAGTTATGGCTACACCTTC. Drawing the rest from reference TRBV29-1 and TRBJ1-2, the complete variable domain is SAVISQKPSRDICQRGTSLTIQCQVDSQVTMMFWYRQQPGQSLTLIATANQGSEATYESGFVIDKFPISRPNLTFSTLTVSNMSPEDSSIYLCSVSRGTGSYGYTFGSGTRLTVV.

This sequence joins TRBV4-1 and TRBJ1-2, with TRBD1 as a possible D gene (6 bases). The V gene lost 1 base and the J gene lost 5 bases, with 14 bases spanning the gap. This CDR3 contains 15 residues. CDR1 is MGHRA and CDR2 is YSYEKL in the germline V gene. The CDR3 coding sequence is TGCGCCAGCAGCCAAGTAAGCGGACAGCTATATGGCTACACCTTC. It yields the protein CASSQVSGQLYGYTF.

Concerning this clone: The junction departs from the called germline gene at one end, perhaps through a read error. Distinct nucleotide sequences in the sample also encode this CDR3. The chain uses TRBV6-5 and TRBJ1-2, with 9 bases aligning to TRBD1. The CDR3 covers 16 residues. CDR1 is MNHEY, CDR2 SVGAGI, per germline. Written as DNA, the CDR3 is TGTGCCAGCAGCTACTCTCAACACAGGACAGGGGATGGCTACACCTTC. It codes for CASSYSQHRTGDGYTF.

The chain couples TRBV6-5 to TRBJ1-5, with D perhaps matching TRBD1 (5 bases). With 8 bases removed from V and 0 bases from J, the gap between germline ends came to 8 bases. Germline values: CDR1 MNHEY, CDR2 SVGAGI. The CDR3 runs to 13 residues. The CDR3 here is CASRGGSNQPQHF. CDR3 in DNA: TGTGCCAGCCGGGGGGGTAGCAATCAGCCCCAGCATTTT.

The rearrangement links TRBV6-6 to TRBJ2-7; no clear D. The germline V gene encodes CDR1 MNHNY and CDR2 SVGAGI (reference sequence). The CDR3 is made up of 11 amino acids. Trimming took off 8 bases at V and 9 bases at J, with 14 bases between the two ends. CDR3 DNA: TGTGCCAGCGGAGATCGGATGCGGCAGTACGTC. It codes for CASGDRMRQYV.

This chain joins TRBV27 and TRBJ1-5; D is undetermined. Per germline, CDR1 MNHEY and CDR2 SMNVEV (reference sequence). V shed 5 bases and J shed 2 bases, with 7 bases lying between them. The CDR3 sequence is 13 residues long. CDR3 region: CASSPGGNQPQHF. The CDR3 DNA reads TGTGCCAGCAGTCCAGGTGGCAATCAGCCCCAGCATTTT.

The CDR3 DNA sequence: TGTGCCAGCAGCACTGGGAGGCAGGGGGCGTACGAGCAGTACGTC. Translating gives CASSTGRQGAYEQYV. This chain links TRBV21-1 with TRBJ2-7; the D segment call TRBD1 is taken from the table without a DNA check. TRBV21-1 is listed as a pseudogene. The CDR3 runs 15 residues.

This rearrangement joins TRBV28 to TRBJ2-5; D not certain. The V gene's germline CDR1 is MDHEN and CDR2 SYDVKM. This CDR3 contains 14 residues. Trimming left V 6 bases short and J 0 bases short, with 11 bases between. The DNA of the CDR3 is TGTGCCAGCAGCCCCCCACGGTACCAAGAGACCCAGTACTTC. Protein: CASSPPRYQETQYF.

This chain joins TRBV7-2 and TRBJ2-7, with 10 nucleotides matching TRBD2. This CDR3 has 15 residues. The trim removed 3 bases at V and 3 bases at J, leaving 5 bases unmatched. CDR1 and CDR2 from the germline V gene are SGHTA and FQGNSA. CDR3 coding DNA: TGTGCCAGCAGCTTCCTAGCGGGGGCCGTCTACGAGCAGTACGTC. Its translation: CASSFLAGAVYEQYV.

Here the CDR3 DNA reads TGTGCCAGCAAAGAACGGAGGAACACTGAAGCTTTCTTT. Amino acid sequence: CASKERRNTEAFF. V gene TRBV7-8 combines with J gene TRBJ1-1; D gene unclear. Trimming shortened V by 7 bases and J by 1 base, and 10 bases separated the two germline ends. This CDR3 is 13 amino acids long. Germline V CDR1 and CDR2: SGHVS, FQNEAQ.

The chain employs TRBV6-5 and TRBJ1-1; TRBD1 might be the D (5 bases). The CDR3 spans 13 residues. V was trimmed by 6 bases and J by 4 bases, leaving 12 bases between them. Germline-derived CDR1 and CDR2 are MNHEY and SVGAGI. The CDR3 nucleotides are TGTGCCAGCAGCCCTGGACAAACCACTGAAGCTTTCTTT. It specifies CASSPGQTTEAFF.